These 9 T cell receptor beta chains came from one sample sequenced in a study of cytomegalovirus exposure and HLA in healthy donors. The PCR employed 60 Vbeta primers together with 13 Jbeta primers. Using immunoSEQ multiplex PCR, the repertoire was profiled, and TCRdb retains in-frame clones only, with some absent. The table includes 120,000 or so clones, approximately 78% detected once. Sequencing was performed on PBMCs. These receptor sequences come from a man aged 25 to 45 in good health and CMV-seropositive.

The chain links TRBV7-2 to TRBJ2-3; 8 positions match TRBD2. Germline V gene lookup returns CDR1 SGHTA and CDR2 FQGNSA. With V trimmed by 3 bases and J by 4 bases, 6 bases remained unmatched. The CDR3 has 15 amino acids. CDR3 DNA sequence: TGTGCCAGCAGCTTCCTGGCTAGCGGGTCAGATACGCAGTATTTT. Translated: CASSFLASGSDTQYF.

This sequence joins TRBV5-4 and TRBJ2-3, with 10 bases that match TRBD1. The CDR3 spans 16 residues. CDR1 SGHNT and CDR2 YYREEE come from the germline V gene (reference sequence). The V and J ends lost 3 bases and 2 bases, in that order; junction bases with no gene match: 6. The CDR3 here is CASSSMGTGDTDTQYF. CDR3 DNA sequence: TGTGCCAGCAGCTCTATGGGGACAGGGGACACAGATACGCAGTATTTT.

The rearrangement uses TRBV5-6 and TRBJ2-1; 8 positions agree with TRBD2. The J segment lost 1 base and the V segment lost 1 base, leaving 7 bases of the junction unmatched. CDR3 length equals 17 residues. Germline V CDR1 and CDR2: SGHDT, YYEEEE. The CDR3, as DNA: TGTGCCAGCAGCTTGAACGGGAGGGATGTGTCCTACAATGAGCAGTTCTTC. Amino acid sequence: CASSLNGRDVSYNEQFF.

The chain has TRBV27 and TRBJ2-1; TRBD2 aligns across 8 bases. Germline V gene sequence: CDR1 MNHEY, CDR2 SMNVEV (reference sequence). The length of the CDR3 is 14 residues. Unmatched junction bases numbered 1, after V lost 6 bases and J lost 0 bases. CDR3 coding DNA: TGTGCCAGCAGAAGCGGGAGCTCCTACAATGAGCAGTTCTTC. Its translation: CASRSGSSYNEQFF.

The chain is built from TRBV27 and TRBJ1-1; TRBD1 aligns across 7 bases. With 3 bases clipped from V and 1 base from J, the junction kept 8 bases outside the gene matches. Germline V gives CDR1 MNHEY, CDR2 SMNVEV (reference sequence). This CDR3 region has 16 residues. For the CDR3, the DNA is TGTGCCAGCAGTTTCCAGAGGGACAGAACGAACACTGAAGCTTTCTTT. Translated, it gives CASSFQRDRTNTEAFF.

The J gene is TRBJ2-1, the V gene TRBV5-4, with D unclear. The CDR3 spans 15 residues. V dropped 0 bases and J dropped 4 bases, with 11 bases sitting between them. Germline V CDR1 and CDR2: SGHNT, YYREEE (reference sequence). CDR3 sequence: CASSLALPNYNEQFF. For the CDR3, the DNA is TGTGCCAGCAGCTTGGCCCTTCCTAATTACAATGAGCAGTTCTTC.

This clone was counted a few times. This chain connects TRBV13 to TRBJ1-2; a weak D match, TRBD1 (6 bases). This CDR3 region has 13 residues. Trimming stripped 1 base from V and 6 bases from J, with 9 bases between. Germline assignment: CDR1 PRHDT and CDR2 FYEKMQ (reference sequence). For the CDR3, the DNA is TGTGCCAGCAGCTTAGTACAGGGTGATGGCTACACCTTC. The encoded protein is CASSLVQGDGYTF.

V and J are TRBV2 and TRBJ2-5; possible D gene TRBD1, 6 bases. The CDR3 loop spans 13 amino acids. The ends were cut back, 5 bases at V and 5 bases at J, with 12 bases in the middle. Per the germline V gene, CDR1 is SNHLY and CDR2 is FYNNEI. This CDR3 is CASSQGLYETQYF. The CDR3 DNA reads TGTGCCAGCAGTCAGGGGTTATACGAGACCCAGTACTTC.

CDR3 sequence: CASSAGTGSYNEQFF. The DNA of the CDR3 is TGTGCCAGCAGCGCAGGGACAGGGTCATACAATGAGCAGTTCTTC. The V gene is TRBV9, the J gene TRBJ2-1; the match to TRBD1 covers 9 bases. Germline V gives CDR1 SGDLS, CDR2 YYNGEE. The V gene end was trimmed by 3 bases and the J gene end by 4 bases; junction bases not matched to a gene: 5. The CDR3 loop spans 15 amino acids.